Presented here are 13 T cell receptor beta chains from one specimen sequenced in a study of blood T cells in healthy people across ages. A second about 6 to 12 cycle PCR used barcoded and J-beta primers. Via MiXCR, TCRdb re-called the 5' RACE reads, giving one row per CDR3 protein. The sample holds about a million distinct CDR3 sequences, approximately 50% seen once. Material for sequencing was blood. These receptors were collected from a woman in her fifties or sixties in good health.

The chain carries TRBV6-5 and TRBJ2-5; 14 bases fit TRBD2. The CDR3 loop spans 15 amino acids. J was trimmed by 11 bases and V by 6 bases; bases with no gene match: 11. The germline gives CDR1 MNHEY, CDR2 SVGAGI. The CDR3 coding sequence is TGTGCCAGCAGAACCGGGACTAGCGGGGGAAATGAGCAGTACTTC. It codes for CASRTGTSGGNEQYF.

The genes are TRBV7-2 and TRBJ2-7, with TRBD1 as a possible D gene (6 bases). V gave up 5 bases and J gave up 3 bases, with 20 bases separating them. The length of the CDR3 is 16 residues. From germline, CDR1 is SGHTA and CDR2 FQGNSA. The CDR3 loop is CASSPRPGTRLYEQYF. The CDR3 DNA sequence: TGTGCCAGCAGCCCCCGCCCCGGGACACGCCTCTACGAGCAGTACTTC.

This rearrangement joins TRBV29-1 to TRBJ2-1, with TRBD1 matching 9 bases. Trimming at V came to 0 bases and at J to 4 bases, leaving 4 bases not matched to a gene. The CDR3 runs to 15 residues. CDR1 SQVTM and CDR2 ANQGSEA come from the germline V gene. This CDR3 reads CSVEDPGQGYNEQFF. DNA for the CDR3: TGCAGCGTTGAAGATCCGGGACAGGGTTACAATGAGCAGTTCTTC.

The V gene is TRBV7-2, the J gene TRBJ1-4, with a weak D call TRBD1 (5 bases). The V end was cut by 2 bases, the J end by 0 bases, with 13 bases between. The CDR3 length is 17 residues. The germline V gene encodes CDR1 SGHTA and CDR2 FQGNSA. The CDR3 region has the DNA TGTGCCAGCAGCTTAAGTGTTCGGGGGGCAACTAATGAAAAACTGTTTTTT. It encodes CASSLSVRGATNEKLFF.

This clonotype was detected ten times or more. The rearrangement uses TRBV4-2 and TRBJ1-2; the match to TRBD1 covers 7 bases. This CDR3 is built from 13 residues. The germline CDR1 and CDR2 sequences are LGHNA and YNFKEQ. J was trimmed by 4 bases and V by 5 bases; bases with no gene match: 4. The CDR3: CASSGTEIYGYTF. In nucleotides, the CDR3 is TGTGCCAGCAGCGGGACAGAGATCTATGGCTACACCTTC.

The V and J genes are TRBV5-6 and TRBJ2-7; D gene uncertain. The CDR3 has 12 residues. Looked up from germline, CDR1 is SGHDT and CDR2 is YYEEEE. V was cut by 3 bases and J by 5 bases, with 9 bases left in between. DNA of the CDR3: TGTGCCAGCAGCTCAGTCCCTGACGAGCAGTACTTC. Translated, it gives CASSSVPDEQYF.

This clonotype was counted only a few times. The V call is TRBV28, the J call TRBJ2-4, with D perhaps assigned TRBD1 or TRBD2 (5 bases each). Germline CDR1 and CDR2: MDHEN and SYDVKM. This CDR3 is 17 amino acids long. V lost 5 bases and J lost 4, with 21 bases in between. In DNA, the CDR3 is TGTGCCAGCAGTCATGAGCAGGGAGCGCGCGAAAAAAACATTCAGTACTTC. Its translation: CASSHEQGAREKNIQYF. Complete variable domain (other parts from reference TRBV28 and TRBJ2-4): DVKVTQSSRYLVKRTGEKVFLECVQDMDHENMFWYRQDPGLGLRLIYFSYDVKMKEKGDIPEGYSVSREKKERFSLILESASTNQTSMYLCASSHEQGAREKNIQYFGAGTRLSVL.

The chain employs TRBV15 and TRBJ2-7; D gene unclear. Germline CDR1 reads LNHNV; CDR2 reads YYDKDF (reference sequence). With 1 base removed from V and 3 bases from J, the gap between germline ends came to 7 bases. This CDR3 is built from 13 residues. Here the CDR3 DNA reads TGTGCCACCAGCAGAGTCACCCACTACGAGCAGTACTTC. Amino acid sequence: CATSRVTHYEQYF. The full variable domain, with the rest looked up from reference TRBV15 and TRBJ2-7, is DAMVIQNPRYQVTQFGKPVTLSCSQTLNHNVMYWYQQKSSQAPKLLFHYYDKDFNNEADTPDNFQSRRPNTSFCFLDIRSPGLGDTAMYLCATSRVTHYEQYFGPGTRLTVT.

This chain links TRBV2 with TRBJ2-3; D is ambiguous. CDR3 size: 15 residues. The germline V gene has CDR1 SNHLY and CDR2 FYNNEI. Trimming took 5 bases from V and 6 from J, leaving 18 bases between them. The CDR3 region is CASSSLIVVSDTQYF. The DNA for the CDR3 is TGTGCCAGCAGTTCCCTCATTGTCGTGTCGGATACGCAGTATTTT.

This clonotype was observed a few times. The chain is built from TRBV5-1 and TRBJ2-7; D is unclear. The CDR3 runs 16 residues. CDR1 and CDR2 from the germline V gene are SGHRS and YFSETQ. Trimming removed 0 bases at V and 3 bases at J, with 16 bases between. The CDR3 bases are TGCGCCAGCAGCTTGGTAGGGCTAGTGAGTATCTACGAGCAGTACTTC. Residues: CASSLVGLVSIYEQYF.

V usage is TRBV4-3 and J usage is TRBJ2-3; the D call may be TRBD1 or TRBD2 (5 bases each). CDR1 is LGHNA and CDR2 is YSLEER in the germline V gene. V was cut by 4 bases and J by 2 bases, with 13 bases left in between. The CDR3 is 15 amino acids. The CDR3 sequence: CASSLEGMATDTQYF. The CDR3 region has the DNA TGCGCCAGCAGCCTAGAGGGGATGGCCACAGATACGCAGTATTTT.

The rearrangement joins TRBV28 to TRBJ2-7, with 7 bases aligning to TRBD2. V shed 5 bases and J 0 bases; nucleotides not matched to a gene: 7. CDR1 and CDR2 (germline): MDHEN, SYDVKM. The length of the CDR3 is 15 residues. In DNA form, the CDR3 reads TGTGCCAGCAGTCGGTCTAGCGGACGCTCCTACGAGCAGTACTTC. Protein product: CASSRSSGRSYEQYF.

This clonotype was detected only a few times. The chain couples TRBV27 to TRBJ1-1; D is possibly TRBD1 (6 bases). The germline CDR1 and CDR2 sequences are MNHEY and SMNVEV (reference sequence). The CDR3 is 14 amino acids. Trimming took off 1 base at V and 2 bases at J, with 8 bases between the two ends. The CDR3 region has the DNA TGTGCCAGCAGTTTATGGGGGCCTAACACTGAAGCTTTCTTT. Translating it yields CASSLWGPNTEAFF.